The 17 T cell receptor beta chains below were found in one sample sequenced in a study of T-cell memory formation after mild COVID-19. TCRdb reprocessed the 5' RACE reads via MiXCR and lists one record per CDR3 protein. The sample lists under 350,000 distinct CDR3 sequences, about a sixth seen once, with around 23% in the top ten. Sequenced: PBMCs or a T cell subset sorted from them (not recorded which). These receptor sequences come from a man aged 18 to 35 who had mild COVID-19 (a few samples of this study predate the infection). Cell type and time point are not known.

This rearrangement joins TRBV7-9 to TRBJ2-3; D is undetermined. Germline-derived CDR1 and CDR2 are SEHNR and FQNEAQ (reference sequence). The ends were cut back, 7 bases at V and 1 base at J, with 12 bases in the middle. This CDR3 contains 14 residues. The CDR3 nucleotides read TGTGCCAGCACCCCGACTGGGGGCACAGATACGCAGTATTTT. Translation: CASTPTGGTDTQYF.

At least ten counts were recorded for this clonotype. The rearrangement uses TRBV24-1 and TRBJ2-2; the D gene could be TRBD1 or TRBD2 (5 bases each). The germline V gene encodes CDR1 KGHDR and CDR2 SFDVKD. Trimming stripped 4 bases from V and 6 bases from J, with 14 bases between. The CDR3 runs 15 residues. CDR3 nucleotides: TGTGCCACCAGTGAACCGGGACCCTCCCCCGGGGAGCTGTTTTTT. Its translation: CATSEPGPSPGELFF.

This clonotype was counted only a few times. This chain links TRBV6-2 or TRBV6-3 with TRBJ2-7, with 11 positions matching TRBD2. Germline V gives CDR1 MNHEY, CDR2 SVGEGT. This CDR3 comprises 14 residues. Trimming took 6 bases from V and 3 from J; bases not matched to a gene: 4. The CDR3 sequence: CASRPGTSGYEQYF. The CDR3 DNA follows: TGTGCCAGCAGGCCCGGGACTAGCGGCTACGAGCAGTACTTC.

In this sample, this clonotype turned up a few times. The chain employs TRBV3-1 and TRBJ1-5; 9 bases fit TRBD1. Trimming cost V 4 bases and J 7 bases; bases outside gene matches: 17. Germline values: CDR1 LGHDT, CDR2 YNNKEL (reference sequence). The CDR3 totals 18 residues. The CDR3 DNA sequence: TGTGCCAGCAGCCCGGGAGGATACGGACAGGGGTTTAGGCAGCCCCAGCATTTT. Residues: CASSPGGYGQGFRQPQHF.

This clonotype was detected a few times. CDR3 in amino acids: CASSPWASGILEQYV. The CDR3 DNA reads as TGTGCCAGCAGTCCCTGGGCTAGCGGGATTCTCGAGCAGTACGTC. The V gene is TRBV27, the J gene TRBJ2-7; TRBD2 aligns across 9 bases. The germline V gene has CDR1 MNHEY and CDR2 SMNVEV (reference sequence). The CDR3 is 15 amino acids. V trimming: 5 bases; J trimming: 6 bases; junction bases outside the gene matches: 11.

The CDR3 protein is CASIPPNSGTEAFF. In nucleotides, the CDR3 is TGCGCCAGCATCCCACCGAATTCGGGCACTGAAGCTTTCTTT. The chain carries TRBV5-1 and TRBJ1-1; no reliable D call. CDR3 length equals 14 residues. In germline, CDR1 is SGHRS, CDR2 YFSETQ. V was pared by 6 bases and J by 4 bases, with 16 bases between.

This clonotype has just a few counts. V and J are TRBV28 and TRBJ2-3, with 8 nucleotides matching TRBD1. This CDR3 is 15 amino acids long. Unmatched junction bases numbered 7, after V lost 4 bases and J lost 4 bases. Germline CDR1 and CDR2: MDHEN and SYDVKM. The CDR3 DNA reads TGTGCCAGCAGTTGGGTAGGACAGGGCGCAGATACGCAGTATTTT. This gives the protein CASSWVGQGADTQYF.

This clonotype has just a few counts. This sequence joins TRBV20-1 and TRBJ1-2; D is undetermined. CDR1 is DFQATT and CDR2 is SNEGSKA in the germline V gene (reference sequence). The CDR3 length is 12 residues. V lost 3 bases and J 2 bases, leaving 7 bases between the germline ends. The CDR3 sequence: CSASYVNYGYTF. The CDR3 nucleotides are TGCAGTGCTAGTTACGTAAACTATGGCTACACCTTC.

This clonotype was detected many times. The chain uses TRBV29-1 and TRBJ2-1; D unresolved. V was trimmed by 3 bases and J by 10 bases, leaving 10 bases between them. The germline CDR1 and CDR2 sequences are SQVTM and ANQGSEA. The CDR3 has 11 amino acids. CDR3 coding DNA: TGCAGCGTTGAGCTGGCAGGCGAGCAGTTCTTC. Its protein is CSVELAGEQFF.

The chain carries TRBV7-8 and TRBJ2-3; possibly TRBD2 for D (7 bases). Germline assignment: CDR1 SGHVS and CDR2 FQNEAQ. The CDR3 runs 15 residues. V was cut by 6 bases and J by 0 bases, with 13 bases left in between. For the CDR3, the DNA is TGTGCCAGCAGGGGAGGGGGGACTAGCACAGATACGCAGTATTTT. This gives the protein CASRGGGTSTDTQYF. Combining the CDR3 with reference TRBV7-8 and TRBJ2-3 gives the whole variable domain GAGVSQSPRYKVAKRGQDVALRCDPISGHVSLFWYQQALGQGPEFLTYFQNEAQLDKSGLPSDRFFAERPEGSVSTLKIQRTQQEDSAVYLCASRGGGTSTDTQYFGPGTRLTVL.

The gene calls are TRBV28 and TRBJ2-2; perhaps D is TRBD1 or TRBD2 (5 bases each). There are 16 residues in the CDR3. Germline V CDR1 and CDR2: MDHEN, SYDVKM. The germline V and J ends were trimmed by 3 bases and 2 bases, with 13 bases remaining between them. CDR3 sequence reads: CASSFWGRANTGELFF. The CDR3 coding sequence is TGTGCCAGCAGTTTTTGGGGACGCGCTAACACCGGGGAGCTGTTTTTT.

V is TRBV6-5 and J is TRBJ1-6; TRBD1 is a possible D gene (6 bases). Trimming took off 5 bases at V and 8 bases at J, with 10 bases between the two ends. The CDR3 contains 13 residues. Per germline, CDR1 MNHEY and CDR2 SVGAGI. In DNA, the CDR3 is TGTGCCAGCAGTGATTACAGGGATTCACCCCTCCACTTT. Amino acids: CASSDYRDSPLHF.

This clonotype was seen only a few times. V gene TRBV5-1 combines with J gene TRBJ2-5; D uncertain. This CDR3 region has 15 residues. The V gene's germline CDR1 is SGHRS and CDR2 YFSETQ. With 4 bases removed from V and 5 bases from J, the gap between germline ends came to 18 bases. The CDR3 DNA reads TGCGCCAGCAGCCCCGCGGCCCCGGGCAGGGAGACCCAGTACTTC. Amino acids: CASSPAAPGRETQYF.

The chain has TRBV5-1 and TRBJ1-5; the D gene is possibly TRBD1 (5 bases). This CDR3 is 14 amino acids long. Germline-derived CDR1 and CDR2 are SGHRS and YFSETQ. With 1 base removed from V and 4 bases from J, the gap between germline ends came to 9 bases. CDR3 in amino acids: CASSLSRENQPQHF. The DNA of the CDR3 is TGCGCCAGCAGCTTGTCCAGGGAGAATCAGCCCCAGCATTTT.

This chain uses TRBV7-6 with TRBJ1-1, with D unresolved. Per the germline V gene, CDR1 is SGHVS and CDR2 is FNYEAQ. V was cut by 5 bases and J by 6 bases, with 13 bases left in between. The CDR3 is 13 amino acids. For the CDR3, the DNA is TGTGCCAGCAGCCGGACCCTCAACGCTGAAGCTTTCTTT. Its translation: CASSRTLNAEAFF.

This clonotype was counted between two and nine times. The chain employs TRBV10-3 and TRBJ2-1; 8 bases align to TRBD1. The CDR3 spans 13 residues. V dropped 5 bases and J dropped 5; count of bases not matched to a gene: 2. Germline V gene data show CDR1 as ENHRY and CDR2 as SYGVKD. CDR3 sequence: CAISTGGDNEQFF. The DNA for the CDR3 is TGTGCCATCAGTACAGGGGGTGACAATGAGCAGTTCTTC.

This clonotype was seen only a few times. CDR3 residues: CASSLPTLVESNEQFF. The CDR3 DNA sequence: TGCGCCAGCAGCTTGCCCACTCTCGTGGAGTCCAATGAGCAGTTCTTC. The chain is built from TRBV5-1 and TRBJ2-1, with D unresolved. Germline-derived CDR1 and CDR2 are SGHRS and YFSETQ. Trimming cost V 1 base and J 6 bases, with 17 bases left between them. This CDR3 spans 16 amino acids.